Each of the 19 T cell receptor beta chains below was sequenced from the same sample in a study of blood T cell repertoires in COVID-19. The assay was immunoSEQ multiplex PCR, and TCRdb's table has in-frame clones only and misses some. This repertoire shows 200,000 to 300,000 clones, 85% to 90% found once; its top ten account for about 1.6%. The sample consisted of PBMCs or T cells enriched from blood (not recorded which). All receptors come from a man between 35 and 55 years old who had recovered from COVID-19.

The rearrangement links TRBV6-5 to TRBJ2-3, with D perhaps TRBD2 (6 bases). Germline CDR1 and CDR2: MNHEY and SVGAGI. Trimming shortened V by 5 bases and J by 2 bases, and 11 bases separated the two germline ends. This CDR3 comprises 14 residues. CDR3: CASSQGLNTDTQYF. The CDR3 DNA sequence: TGTGCCAGCAGTCAGGGACTCAACACAGATACGCAGTATTTT.

In this sample, this clone turned up once. The chain couples TRBV12-3 or TRBV12-4 to TRBJ1-3; no reliable D call. The CDR3 is 11 amino acids. Trimming took off 3 bases at V and 7 bases at J, with 4 bases between the two ends. CDR3 bases: TGTGCCAGCAGTTTGCGTAACACCATATATTTT. Translation: CASSLRNTIYF.

This clone was picked up many times. The gene calls are TRBV4-1 and TRBJ1-1, with D perhaps TRBD1 (5 bases). V dropped 6 bases and J dropped 3 bases, with 17 bases sitting between them. Germline V gene lookup returns CDR1 MGHRA and CDR2 YSYEKL. This CDR3 region has 15 residues. The CDR3 DNA sequence: TGCGCCAGCAGTCCAGTATTTTCGGGGGACACTGAAGCTTTCTTT. Residues: CASSPVFSGDTEAFF.

This clone appeared a few times. The genes are TRBV19 and TRBJ1-6; possibly TRBD1 for D (5 bases). CDR1 and CDR2 from the germline V gene are LNHDA and SQIVND (reference sequence). V was clipped by 7 bases and J by 10 bases, with 20 bases between them. This CDR3 is built from 15 residues. The CDR3 DNA follows: TGTGCCAGTAAGGTACCTAGGGGATCATCCTCACCCCTCCACTTT. This codes for CASKVPRGSSSPLHF.

The V call is TRBV18, the J call TRBJ2-2; D unclear. V lost 3 bases to trimming and J lost 8 bases, with 4 bases between them. Germline loops: CDR1 KGHSH, CDR2 LQKENI. The CDR3 totals 11 residues. Written as DNA, the CDR3 is TGTGCCAGCTCACCCTCGGGGGAGCTGTTTTTT. As protein: CASSPSGELFF.

This chain connects TRBV21-1 to TRBJ2-3; no check of the table's D call, TRBD1, against the DNA was made. TRBV21-1 is a pseudogene. The CDR3 loop spans 18 amino acids. In nucleotides, the CDR3 is TGTGCCAGCAGCACCAGACAGGGGGCGACTCCTGGCACAGATACGCAGTATTTT. Residues: CASSTRQGATPGTDTQYF.

Only a few counts were recorded for this clone. The rearrangement links TRBV9 to TRBJ1-2, with a weak D call TRBD1 (6 bases). This CDR3 contains 15 residues. Looked up from germline, CDR1 is SGDLS and CDR2 is YYNGEE. V lost 3 bases and J lost 8, with 20 bases in between. The CDR3 here is CASSETGSRSEGYTF. The DNA of the CDR3 is TGTGCCAGCAGCGAAACAGGGAGCCGTTCCGAAGGCTACACCTTC. Using reference TRBV9 and TRBJ1-2 for the parts outside the CDR3, the full variable domain is DSGVTQTPKHLITATGQRVTLRCSPRSGDLSVYWYQQSLDQGLQFLIQYYNGEERAKGNILERFSAQQFPDLHSELNLSSLELGDSALYFCASSETGSRSEGYTFGSGTRLTVV.

This chain joins TRBV10-3 and TRBJ1-5, with 8 bases matching TRBD1. CDR1 and CDR2 from the germline V gene are ENHRY and SYGVKD. Trimming at V came to 6 bases and at J to 2 bases, leaving 6 bases not matched to a gene. This CDR3 is built from 15 residues. CDR3 in amino acids: CAISQTGVGNQPQHF. The CDR3 nucleotides read TGTGCCATCAGCCAGACAGGGGTGGGCAATCAGCCCCAGCATTTT.

V gene TRBV2 combines with J gene TRBJ2-2; D is possibly TRBD1 (6 bases). Trimming took off 5 bases at V and 6 bases at J, with 10 bases between the two ends. This CDR3 spans 13 amino acids. The germline V gene encodes CDR1 SNHLY and CDR2 FYNNEI. The CDR3 nucleotides read TGTGCCAGCAGTCGGACAGCGGCCGGGGAGCTGTTTTTT. The encoded protein is CASSRTAAGELFF.

The V call is TRBV14, the J call TRBJ2-1, with 9 bases fitting TRBD2. Unmatched junction bases numbered 9, after V lost 4 bases and J lost 5 bases. This CDR3 is built from 16 residues. Germline CDR1 SGHDN, CDR2 FVKESK. The CDR3 coding sequence is TGTGCCAGCAGCCTTAGACTAGCGGTGATCGACAATGAGCAGTTCTTC. Translating gives CASSLRLAVIDNEQFF.

The gene calls are TRBV21-1 and TRBJ2-3; the table's D gene call, TRBD2, was not cross checked with the DNA. TRBV21-1 has pseudogene status. The CDR3 contains 17 residues. Here the CDR3 reads CASSHPGLAGGLDTQYF. For the CDR3, the DNA is TGTGCCAGCAGCCACCCGGGACTAGCGGGGGGGCTCGATACGCAGTATTTT.

The CDR3 nucleotides read TGTGCCAGCAGTCCTACTACCGGGACAGGGGGTGAAAAACTGTTTTTT. Amino acid sequence: CASSPTTGTGGEKLFF. This rearrangement joins TRBV2 to TRBJ1-4; 11 bases line up with TRBD1. The ends lost 5 bases at V and 7 bases at J; junction bases unmatched: 9. Germline CDR1 SNHLY, CDR2 FYNNEI. The CDR3 has 16 residues.

This clone was recorded only once. The chain combines TRBV9 with TRBJ2-1; 10 nucleotides line up with TRBD2. The CDR3 covers 16 residues. Germline lookup yields CDR1 SGDLS and CDR2 YYNGEE. V trimming: 0 bases; J trimming: 6 bases; junction bases outside the gene matches: 6. This CDR3 is CASSVDSGGEANEQFF. The CDR3, as DNA: TGTGCCAGCAGCGTAGACAGCGGGGGGGAGGCCAATGAGCAGTTCTTC.

This clone was detected once. The rearrangement links TRBV12-5 to TRBJ1-2, with D hard to call. The CDR3 loop spans 18 amino acids. Germline values: CDR1 LGHNT, CDR2 FRNRAP. Between the trimmed V and J ends, which lost 0 bases and 1 base, there was a span of 18 bases. In DNA form, the CDR3 reads TGTGCTAGTGGTTTGGTACTCTCCAGAAAGAGCGATAACTATGGCTACACCTTC. It yields the protein CASGLVLSRKSDNYGYTF.

V and J are TRBV27 and TRBJ1-1, with D possibly TRBD1 on 5 matching bases. The CDR3 contains 13 residues. The V gene's germline CDR1 is MNHEY and CDR2 SMNVEV (reference sequence). V was shortened by 3 bases and J by 4 bases, with 9 bases between the two germline ends. CDR3 coding DNA: TGTGCCAGCAGTTTGGGGGGACCCACTGAAGCTTTCTTT. Translation: CASSLGGPTEAFF.

The chain joins TRBV7-8 to TRBJ2-2; maybe TRBD2 (5 bases). Per the germline V gene, CDR1 is SGHVS and CDR2 is FQNEAQ. There are 14 residues in the CDR3. With 5 bases removed from V and 10 bases from J, the gap between germline ends came to 17 bases. The CDR3 protein is CASSPSRGAVELFF. CDR3 nucleotides: TGTGCCAGCAGCCCGTCCCGGGGAGCTGTGGAGCTGTTTTTT.

V and J are TRBV11-3 and TRBJ2-2; D is perhaps TRBD2 (6 bases). Trimming pared 4 bases from V and 3 bases from J, leaving 18 bases between. CDR3 length: 17 amino acids. The V gene's germline CDR1 is SGHNT and CDR2 YENEEA. CDR3 sequence reads: CASSSRPGGKDTGELFF. The DNA for the CDR3 is TGTGCCAGCAGCTCCAGGCCCGGGGGAAAGGACACCGGGGAGCTGTTTTTT.

The J gene is TRBJ1-2, the V gene TRBV6-5, with 7 bases that match TRBD1. J lost 4 bases, V lost 6 bases, and 5 bases had no gene match. CDR3 size: 13 residues. Germline values: CDR1 MNHEY, CDR2 SVGAGI. CDR3 region: CASRSPGGYGYTF. The CDR3 DNA sequence: TGTGCCAGCAGATCTCCAGGGGGCTATGGCTACACCTTC.

The chain has TRBV28 and TRBJ1-6; possibly TRBD1 for D (5 bases). From germline, CDR1 is MDHEN and CDR2 SYDVKM. The V end was cut by 9 bases, the J end by 5 bases, with 17 bases between. This CDR3 contains 15 residues. CDR3 protein: CASSSQGADNSPLHF. DNA for the CDR3: TGTGCCAGTTCATCTCAGGGCGCAGATAATTCACCCCTCCACTTT.